The next 32 T cell receptor beta chains were all read from a single sample in a study of blood T cell repertoires in COVID-19. The data were produced by immunoSEQ multiplex PCR, yet TCRdb's version contains in-frame clones alone and is incomplete. This table has about 200,000 clones, around 82% appearing once. The sequencing input was PBMCs or T cells enriched from blood (not recorded which). The origin of the receptors is a woman in her sixties with acute COVID-19.

The chain carries TRBV14 and TRBJ2-1; 10 bases align to TRBD2. Losses at the gene ends were 7 bases for V and 5 bases for J; bases not matched to a gene: 8. Germline V lookup: CDR1 SGHDN, CDR2 FVKESK. The CDR3 covers 15 residues. This CDR3 is CASTRAGGLHNEQFF. DNA for the CDR3: TGTGCCAGCACCCGAGCGGGAGGGCTTCACAATGAGCAGTTCTTC.

The chain has TRBV27 and TRBJ2-3; 9 bases fit TRBD1. The CDR3 is made up of 15 amino acids. The V segment lost 5 bases and the J segment 3 bases; nucleotides outside the gene matches: 6. Germline V gene data show CDR1 as MNHEY and CDR2 as SMNVEV (reference sequence). CDR3 in amino acids: CASSPRDRETDTQYF. The CDR3, as DNA: TGTGCCAGCAGTCCACGGGACAGGGAAACAGATACGCAGTATTTT.

The rearrangement links TRBV7-2 to TRBJ2-2; 9 bases align to TRBD1. The CDR3 is 17 residues long. The V gene end was trimmed by 5 bases and the J gene end by 6 bases; junction bases not matched to a gene: 13. The V gene's germline CDR1 is SGHTA and CDR2 FQGNSA. The CDR3, as DNA: TGTGCCAGCAGCCTGAGGGGACAGGGAGTCTTCGCCGGGGAGCTGTTTTTT. Its translation is CASSLRGQGVFAGELFF.

The chain recombines TRBV10-2 with TRBJ2-3; 12 bases match TRBD2. Trimming took 2 bases from V and 4 from J; bases not matched to a gene: 1. Looked up from germline, CDR1 is WSHSY and CDR2 is SAAADI. The CDR3 is 15 residues long. This chain's CDR3 is CASSELAGGSDTQYF. The CDR3 nucleotides read TGCGCCAGCAGTGAGCTAGCGGGAGGGTCAGATACGCAGTATTTT.

The chain joins TRBV19 to TRBJ1-1; 7 nucleotides agree with TRBD1. CDR1 LNHDA and CDR2 SQIVND come from the germline V gene (reference sequence). The CDR3 runs to 16 residues. V was pared by 3 bases and J by 4 bases, with 11 bases of the junction left unmatched. CDR3 sequence reads: CASSMWDSLKSTEAFF. CDR3 nucleotides: TGTGCCAGTAGTATGTGGGACAGTTTAAAGAGCACTGAAGCTTTCTTT.

The rearrangement links TRBV11-2 to TRBJ2-5, with unresolved D. The germline CDR1 and CDR2 sequences are SGHAT and FQNNGV. There are 12 residues in the CDR3. V gave up 1 base and J gave up 5 bases, with 5 bases separating them. The CDR3 coding sequence is TGTGCCAGCAGCTTAGTTGAGGAGACCCAGTACTTC. This encodes CASSLVEETQYF.

V is TRBV9 and J is TRBJ1-4; D is possibly TRBD1 (5 bases). Trimming removed 3 bases at V and 4 bases at J, with 13 bases between. CDR1 is SGDLS and CDR2 is YYNGEE in the germline V gene. The CDR3 contains 15 residues. CDR3 DNA: TGTGCCAGCAGCGCGGGGGGAGCGATTAATGAAAAACTGTTTTTT. Translated: CASSAGGAINEKLFF.

The gene calls are TRBV2 and TRBJ1-4; unclear D gene. With 5 bases removed from V and 8 bases from J, the gap between germline ends came to 12 bases. The length of the CDR3 is 13 residues. The germline gives CDR1 SNHLY, CDR2 FYNNEI. DNA for the CDR3: TGTGCCAGCAGTACCTCAATGGAGGAAAAACTGTTTTTT. The encoded protein is CASSTSMEEKLFF. Full variable domain (outside the CDR3, taken from reference TRBV2 and TRBJ1-4): EPEVTQTPSHQVTQMGQEVILRCVPISNHLYFYWYRQILGQKVEFLVSFYNNEISEKSEIFDDQFSVERPDGSNFTLKIRSTKLEDSAMYFCASSTSMEEKLFFGSGTQLSVL.

The chain carries TRBV5-4 and TRBJ2-3; the D gene is possibly TRBD2 (6 bases). Looked up from germline, CDR1 is SGHNT and CDR2 is YYREEE (reference sequence). CDR3 length: 16 amino acids. Trimming shortened V by 4 bases and J by 0 bases, and 15 bases separated the two germline ends. The CDR3 DNA sequence: TGTGCCAGCAGCCCGCCGGGAGCGGTCAGCACAGATACGCAGTATTTT. Translating it yields CASSPPGAVSTDTQYF.

The chain couples TRBV19 to TRBJ1-2, with TRBD1 as a possible D gene (6 bases). V lost 9 bases and J lost 4, with 24 bases in between. CDR1 and CDR2 (germline): LNHDA, SQIVND (reference sequence). The CDR3 loop spans 16 amino acids. The DNA for the CDR3 is TGTGCCAGATACCGGGAGGGGGGTGCCCCTTTCTATGGCTACACCTTC. It codes for CARYREGGAPFYGYTF.

This chain joins TRBV19 and TRBJ2-6, with a tentative D call TRBD2 (5 bases). This CDR3 has 15 residues. From germline, CDR1 is LNHDA and CDR2 SQIVND (reference sequence). Trimming took off 5 bases at V and 5 bases at J, with 13 bases between the two ends. DNA for the CDR3: TGTGCCAGTAGTCCCCTTGAGGGCTGGGCCAACGTCCTGACTTTC. This codes for CASSPLEGWANVLTF. Supplemented by reference TRBV19 and TRBJ2-6, the full variable domain reads DGGITQSPKYLFRKEGQNVTLSCEQNLNHDAMYWYRQDPGQGLRLIYYSQIVNDFQKGDIAEGYSVSREKKESFPLTVTSAQKNPTAFYLCASSPLEGWANVLTFGAGSRLTVL.

This chain uses TRBV5-1 with TRBJ2-2, with 8 positions matching TRBD2. There are 14 residues in the CDR3. Losses at the gene ends were 2 bases for V and 7 bases for J; bases not matched to a gene: 4. CDR1 and CDR2 from the germline V gene are SGHRS and YFSETQ. The CDR3 spells CASSLAGEGGELFF. The DNA of the CDR3 is TGCGCCAGCAGCTTAGCGGGAGAAGGCGGGGAGCTGTTTTTT. The full variable domain, with the rest looked up from reference TRBV5-1 and TRBJ2-2, is KAGVTQTPRYLIKTRGQQVTLSCSPISGHRSVSWYQQTPGQGLQFLFEYFSETQRNKGNFPGRFSGRQFSNSRSEMNVSTLELGDSALYLCASSLAGEGGELFFGEGSRLTVL.

The rearrangement uses TRBV10-1 and TRBJ1-4, with D unresolved. Germline-derived CDR1 and CDR2 are WNHNN and SYGVQD (reference sequence). The CDR3 is made up of 13 amino acids. V lost 2 bases and J 5 bases, leaving 6 bases between the germline ends. The chain's CDR3 is CASSEPENEKLFF. The DNA of the CDR3 is TGCGCCAGCAGTGAGCCCGAGAATGAAAAACTGTTTTTT.

This chain uses TRBV11-3 with TRBJ2-1; 11 bases line up with TRBD2. The CDR3 runs 17 residues. CDR1 and CDR2 (germline): SGHNT, YENEEA. Trimming took 3 bases from V and 5 from J; bases not matched to a gene: 9. The CDR3 coding sequence is TGTGCCAGCAGCTTTACAAGACTAGCGGGGAACGACAATGAGCAGTTCTTC. Translating it yields CASSFTRLAGNDNEQFF.

The chain is built from TRBV19 and TRBJ2-2; maybe TRBD1 (6 bases). Germline assignment: CDR1 LNHDA and CDR2 SQIVND (reference sequence). V lost 6 bases and J 1 base, leaving 12 bases between the germline ends. The length of the CDR3 is 15 residues. The DNA of the CDR3 is TGTGCCAGTAGCCCTAGGGGGATGAACACCGGGGAGCTGTTTTTT. Amino acids: CASSPRGMNTGELFF.

CDR3 sequence reads: CSVERQGAELNTGELFF. DNA for the CDR3: TGCAGCGTTGAACGACAGGGGGCCGAACTTAACACCGGGGAGCTGTTTTTT. The chain carries TRBV29-1 and TRBJ2-2; 10 bases align to TRBD1. This CDR3 has 17 residues. The V segment lost 2 bases and the J segment 2 bases; nucleotides outside the gene matches: 8. Germline V lookup: CDR1 SQVTM, CDR2 ANQGSEA.

The V and J genes are TRBV14 and TRBJ1-3; D is ambiguous. The CDR3 runs to 16 residues. Germline assignment: CDR1 SGHDN and CDR2 FVKESK. Trimming stripped 2 bases from V and 0 bases from J, with 11 bases between. The CDR3 coding sequence is TGTGCCAGCAGCCAAAGTGGTCCTAGCTCTGGAAACACCATATATTTT. Translation gives CASSQSGPSSGNTIYF.

The chain combines TRBV6-5 with TRBJ2-3, with a possible D match to TRBD1 (6 bases). Per germline, CDR1 MNHEY and CDR2 SVGAGI. V lost 6 bases and J lost 0, with 13 bases in between. This CDR3 is 15 amino acids long. This CDR3 reads CASSQQGYSTDTQYF. In DNA form, the CDR3 reads TGTGCCAGCAGCCAACAGGGTTATAGCACAGATACGCAGTATTTT.

This clone has a handful of counts. The gene calls are TRBV2 and TRBJ1-2; 9 nucleotides line up with TRBD1. The length of the CDR3 is 15 residues. Germline V gene data show CDR1 as SNHLY and CDR2 as FYNNEI. V lost 6 bases, J lost 5 bases, and 10 bases stayed unmatched. In DNA, the CDR3 is TGTGCCAGCAGACGAGGGGGACAGGGCGTATATGGCTACACCTTC. The encoded protein is CASRRGGQGVYGYTF.

This clone turned up a few times. This chain uses TRBV24-1 with TRBJ2-3; weak D call: TRBD2 (6 bases). The CDR3 spans 15 residues. The germline V gene has CDR1 KGHDR and CDR2 SFDVKD. Trimming removed 3 bases at V and 8 bases at J, with 17 bases between. CDR3 DNA sequence: TGTGCCACCAGTGATACGACTAGGGTTCAGGGTACGCAGTATTTT. Translation gives CATSDTTRVQGTQYF.

The gene calls are TRBV5-4 and TRBJ2-7, with D possibly TRBD1 on 7 matching bases. CDR1 and CDR2 from the germline V gene are SGHNT and YYREEE (reference sequence). The CDR3 loop spans 15 amino acids. Trimming left V 7 bases short and J 0 bases short, with 17 bases between. The CDR3 DNA follows: TGTGCCAGCCGAATGACAGGGAGGAGCTCCTACGAGCAGTACTTC. Protein: CASRMTGRSSYEQYF.

This clone was seen just once. V usage is TRBV30 and J usage is TRBJ1-6; 8 bases agree with TRBD1. V dropped 2 bases and J dropped 8; count of bases not matched to a gene: 2. CDR1 is GTSNPN, CDR2 SVGIG, per germline (reference sequence). The CDR3 consists of 13 residues. The CDR3 coding sequence is TGTGCCTGGAGTCAGGGGGCAGATTCACCCCTCCACTTT. Encoded protein: CAWSQGADSPLHF.

The chain recombines TRBV9 with TRBJ2-2, with D perhaps matching TRBD1 (6 bases). The V gene lost 3 bases and the J gene lost 8 bases, with 11 bases spanning the gap. The germline CDR1 and CDR2 sequences are SGDLS and YYNGEE. This CDR3 is built from 13 residues. The DNA for the CDR3 is TGTGCCAGCAGCGCCACAGGGTTGGGGGAGCTGTTTTTT. Its translation is CASSATGLGELFF.

This chain joins TRBV6-5 and TRBJ1-2; 7 nucleotides line up with TRBD1. The germline gives CDR1 MNHEY, CDR2 SVGAGI. After removal of 4 bases from V and 0 bases from J, the junction contained 8 bases not matched to a gene. The CDR3 length is 16 residues. CDR3 protein: CASSSIGDSSNYGYTF. In DNA form, the CDR3 reads TGTGCCAGCAGTTCTATCGGGGACAGTTCTAACTATGGCTACACCTTC.

The J gene is TRBJ2-1, the V gene TRBV2; TRBD2 matches at 13 bases. This CDR3 region has 14 residues. Trimming removed 3 bases from V and 16 bases from J; junction bases left unmatched: 9. Germline CDR1 reads SNHLY; CDR2 reads FYNNEI. The CDR3 spells CASSEWTSGSLGFF. CDR3 nucleotide sequence: TGTGCCAGCAGTGAGTGGACTAGCGGGAGCCTAGGTTTCTTC.

The rearrangement links TRBV9 to TRBJ2-1; TRBD1 aligns across 8 bases. With 0 bases clipped from V and 1 base from J, the junction kept 9 bases outside the gene matches. CDR1 is SGDLS, CDR2 YYNGEE, per germline. There are 18 residues in the CDR3. CDR3 region: CASSVEDREIFSYNEQFF. CDR3 sequence (DNA): TGTGCCAGCAGCGTAGAGGACAGGGAGATCTTTTCCTACAATGAGCAGTTCTTC.

The V and J genes are TRBV4-2 and TRBJ1-2, with D maybe TRBD1 (6 bases). V was trimmed by 1 base and J by 5 bases, leaving 20 bases between them. This CDR3 is built from 17 residues. Germline-derived CDR1 and CDR2 are LGHNA and YNFKEQ. The CDR3 loop reads CASSQGGQGTEAYGYTF. The CDR3 bases are TGTGCCAGCAGCCAAGGGGGGCAAGGGACCGAGGCATATGGCTACACCTTC.

V gene TRBV12-3 or TRBV12-4 combines with J gene TRBJ1-3; perhaps TRBD1 as D (5 bases). This CDR3 spans 13 amino acids. V was cut by 3 bases and J by 6 bases, with 9 bases left in between. The CDR3 DNA is TGTGCCAGCAGTTTGGGAGGGGAAAACACCATATATTTT. The encoded protein is CASSLGGENTIYF.

Turning to this clone: The DNA is left out, because the CDR3 cannot be placed on it with certainty; the CDR3 is given as TCRdb lists it. The chain combines TRBV6-2 or TRBV6-3 with TRBJ2-5; the D call of TRBD2 is as the table states it, not checked on the DNA. Germline CDR1 is MNHEY and CDR2 is SVGEGT. The CDR3 extends over 13 residues, inclusive of both ends. The CDR3 protein is CASSSSGSETQYF.

This clone was counted a few times. J is TRBJ2-1 and V is TRBV5-1; the D is unclear. This CDR3 has 15 amino acids. V lost 0 bases to trimming and J lost 3 bases, with 10 bases between them. Germline-derived CDR1 and CDR2 are SGHRS and YFSETQ. The CDR3: CASSLDARNYNEQFF. DNA of the CDR3: TGCGCCAGCAGCTTGGACGCGCGGAACTACAATGAGCAGTTCTTC.

The rearrangement uses TRBV5-1 and TRBJ2-5; 8 bases map to TRBD1. V was clipped by 4 bases and J by 3 bases; unmatched bases: 5. CDR3 length: 14 residues. In germline, CDR1 is SGHRS, CDR2 YFSETQ. The CDR3 DNA is TGCGCCAGCAGCGTCGGACAGGGTAAAGAGACCCAGTACTTC. This translates into CASSVGQGKETQYF.

This chain joins TRBV10-3 and TRBJ2-3, with 7 bases identical to TRBD2. V shed 3 bases and J 1 base; nucleotides not matched to a gene: 10. The CDR3 consists of 17 residues. Per the germline V gene, CDR1 is ENHRY and CDR2 is SYGVKD. In nucleotides, the CDR3 is TGTGCCATCAGTGAAAGAAGACTAGCCGGGGGCACAGATACGCAGTATTTT. Protein: CAISERRLAGGTDTQYF.